Sequencing of this TCR beta chain was carried out in a study of Tregs in tolerant kidney transplant recipients. CFSE-labeled recipient PBMCs were cultured around six days with irradiated graft donor PBMCs, then FACS-sorted. This CDR3 region has 14 residues. Looked up from germline, CDR1 is SQVTM and CDR2 is ANQGSEA. Germline trimming cut 6 bases from V and 8 bases from J; bases unmatched to any gene: 13. Comment on this clone: Its antigen remains unidentified.

Here immunoSEQ multiplex PCR was the method, and the copy in TCRdb shows in-frame clones only, minus some. The data show 15,000 to 17,000 clones, around 50% seen once. Study-level results: Validation in larger populations is needed because few patients were studied.

The sequencing used CD4+ T cells from blood cultured with allogeneic cells, collected before the transplant. The chain links TRBV29-1 to TRBJ2-1, with 7 bases identical to TRBD2. This receptor was identified in a human patient who received a combined kidney and bone marrow transplant. CDR3 nucleotides: TGCAGCGTAAACCACTGGGGGGGGTCCTATGAGCAGTTCTTC. As protein: CSVNHWGGSYEQFF.